This TCR beta chain was captured in a study of blood T cell repertoires in COVID-19. As for the study in general: Acute and convalescent COVID-19 specimens originated in the United States, Italy and Spain. The cDNA or gDNA used as material had been derived from T cells, B-cell-depleted T cells, or PBMCs.

Seattle-derived patients entered the study during active infection and were followed longitudinally. Trimming shortened V by 5 bases and J by 0 bases, and 17 bases separated the two germline ends. CDR1 and CDR2 (germline): MDHEN, SYDVKM. This CDR3 spans 16 amino acids. In the authors' workflow: For nucleated cells, counts were estimated from reference gene primer amplification. Profiled with immunoSEQ multiplex PCR; TCRdb holds only in-frame clones, not every one. D and trimming come from the DNA, and the V and J calls and clone size come from that table. The table has some 350,000 clones, 85% to 90% seen once.

The sequence was collected from a woman aged 70-85 years with COVID-19, enrolled during active disease. Sequencing was performed on peripheral blood. This rearrangement joins TRBV28 to TRBJ2-7, with a tentative D call TRBD1 (8 bases). Here the CDR3 DNA reads TGTGCCAGCAGTCCGTCGACAGGGGAGGGCTCCTACGAGCAGTACTTC. Translating gives CASSPSTGEGSYEQYF.